The 24 T cell receptor beta chains given below trace back to one sample, sequenced in a study of blood T cell repertoires in COVID-19 (dated by TCRdb to 2018 to 2020). Library construction relied on the immunoSEQ multiplex PCR assay. Held by TCRdb, this immuneACCESS table contains in-frame sequences only and omits some clones. Under half of the omission traces to an unresolved V gene where checked; the cause of the rest is unknown. The sample data list approximately 150,000 clones, and 80% to 90% of these were observed just once. Over 10% of the sample is held by the ten biggest clonotypes. Sequencing was carried out using peripheral blood. The receptors shown here come from a man aged 18 to 29 with COVID-19, enrolled during active disease.

This clone has just one count. This rearrangement joins TRBV19 to TRBJ1-1; D gene ambiguous. Trimming shortened V by 5 bases and J by 2 bases, and 15 bases separated the two germline ends. The CDR3 is 15 amino acids. Germline CDR1 and CDR2: LNHDA and SQIVND (reference sequence). CDR3 amino acids: CASSLRWTGNTEAFF. CDR3 DNA sequence: TGTGCCAGTAGTCTTCGATGGACGGGAAACACTGAAGCTTTCTTT.

The chain couples TRBV5-1 to TRBJ2-3; D is possibly TRBD1 (6 bases). From germline, CDR1 is SGHRS and CDR2 YFSETQ. The CDR3 sequence is 16 residues long. V lost 4 bases and J 0 bases, leaving 15 bases between the germline ends. CDR3 sequence (DNA): TGCGCCAGCAGCCGCCCGCGGACAGATAGCACAGATACGCAGTATTTT. As protein: CASSRPRTDSTDTQYF.

This clone was observed a handful of times. The V call is TRBV9, the J call TRBJ2-3; tentative D call: TRBD2 (6 bases). CDR1 is SGDLS, CDR2 YYNGEE, per germline. V was trimmed by 2 bases and J by 2 bases, leaving 9 bases between them. This CDR3 contains 14 residues. The CDR3 sequence is CASSVSGPTDTQYF. CDR3 nucleotides: TGTGCCAGCAGCGTTAGCGGTCCCACAGATACGCAGTATTTT.

The chain carries TRBV5-5 and TRBJ2-2; 9 positions agree with TRBD2. The germline CDR1 and CDR2 sequences are SGHKS and YYEKEE (reference sequence). The CDR3 contains 16 residues. Trimming removed 4 bases from V and 3 bases from J; junction bases left unmatched: 7. Written as DNA, the CDR3 is TGTGCCAGCAGCGGGCGGGGGGGCGCCGACACCGGGGAGCTGTTTTTT. Translating gives CASSGRGGADTGELFF.

The genes are TRBV29-1 and TRBJ2-7; 8 bases align to TRBD1. The CDR3 length is 14 residues. Germline loops: CDR1 SQVTM, CDR2 ANQGSEA. The J segment lost 2 bases and the V segment lost 6 bases, leaving 9 bases of the junction unmatched. CDR3 sequence (DNA): TGCAGCGTCTTGGGAGGACAGGGAGCCTACGAGCAGTACTTC. This encodes CSVLGGQGAYEQYF.

The chain joins TRBV28 to TRBJ2-1, with D tentatively TRBD2 (5 bases). The CDR3 length is 16 residues. The germline V and J ends were trimmed by 5 bases and 8 bases, with 22 bases remaining between them. Per the germline V gene, CDR1 is MDHEN and CDR2 is SYDVKM. CDR3 amino acids: CASSRGLGPRGDEQFF. The CDR3 nucleotides read TGTGCCAGCAGTCGCGGACTCGGACCTCGGGGAGATGAGCAGTTCTTC.

The V call is TRBV2, the J call TRBJ2-1, with 7 bases lining up with TRBD2. The junction had 14 bases not matched to a gene; V was cut back by 4 bases and J by 2 bases. The CDR3 has 18 residues. Germline CDR1 is SNHLY and CDR2 is FYNNEI. CDR3 in DNA: TGTGCCAGCAGTGTAAGTCGACGGGGTCTAGCGGCCTACAATGAGCAGTTCTTC. Protein sequence: CASSVSRRGLAAYNEQFF.

The chain employs TRBV6-5 and TRBJ1-1; D remains ambiguous. Between the trimmed V and J ends, which lost 7 bases and 10 bases, there was a span of 10 bases. The CDR3 loop spans 10 amino acids. Germline V gene lookup returns CDR1 MNHEY and CDR2 SVGAGI. This CDR3 reads CASTDRRAFF. In nucleotides, the CDR3 is TGTGCCAGCACGGATAGGAGAGCTTTCTTT.

V and J are TRBV5-1 and TRBJ2-1; TRBD2 is a possible D gene (6 bases). This CDR3 comprises 15 residues. Germline V gene sequence: CDR1 SGHRS, CDR2 YFSETQ. Trimming took 4 bases from V and 4 from J, leaving 15 bases between them. CDR3 in DNA: TGCGCCAGCAGCACGACTAGTGTCCCTTACAATGAGCAGTTCTTC. Encoded protein: CASSTTSVPYNEQFF.

The count of this clone is one. The J gene is TRBJ2-1, the V gene TRBV7-2, with 10 bases aligning to TRBD2. CDR1 SGHTA and CDR2 FQGNSA come from the germline V gene. V was clipped by 4 bases and J by 6 bases; unmatched bases: 9. This CDR3 comprises 16 residues. CDR3 bases: TGTGCCAGCAGCTCCCAGTTAGCGGGAGGAAGCAATGAGCAGTTCTTC. Translation gives CASSSQLAGGSNEQFF.

CDR3 sequence (DNA): TGTGCCAGCAGGTCACAGGTGGTCAACTATGGCTACACCTTC. It codes for CASRSQVVNYGYTF. The rearrangement links TRBV2 to TRBJ1-2; the D gene is possibly TRBD1 (5 bases). The CDR3 is made up of 14 amino acids. V lost 6 bases to trimming and J lost 2 bases, with 13 bases between them. The germline V gene has CDR1 SNHLY and CDR2 FYNNEI.

The rearrangement links TRBV7-9 to TRBJ2-7; the D is unclear. Germline CDR1 SEHNR, CDR2 FQNEAQ (reference sequence). The CDR3 totals 14 residues. V lost 5 bases to trimming and J lost 2 bases, with 13 bases between them. CDR3 bases: TGTGCCAGCAGCCCCCTGCAGCGCGCCTACGAGCAGTACTTC. Encoded protein: CASSPLQRAYEQYF.

This chain joins TRBV3-1 (or the pseudogene TRBV3-2) and TRBJ2-2; tentatively, D is TRBD1 (6 bases). The germline V gene has CDR1 LGHDT and CDR2 YNNKEL (reference sequence). V was cut by 1 base and J by 0 bases, with 9 bases left in between. This CDR3 spans 16 amino acids. The CDR3 sequence is CASSQGAGANTGELFF. The CDR3 region has the DNA TGTGCCAGCAGCCAAGGGGCAGGGGCGAACACCGGGGAGCTGTTTTTT.

This rearrangement joins TRBV15 to TRBJ2-2; tentative D call: TRBD2 (6 bases). This CDR3 contains 16 residues. Looked up from germline, CDR1 is LNHNV and CDR2 is YYDKDF (reference sequence). Trimming removed 0 bases from V and 4 bases from J, with 12 bases in between. The CDR3 loop is CATSRDLPGSTGELFF. DNA of the CDR3: TGTGCCACCAGCAGAGATCTCCCCGGGAGCACCGGGGAGCTGTTTTTT.

The chain couples TRBV28 to TRBJ1-2, with a tentative D call TRBD1 (5 bases). Germline loops: CDR1 MDHEN, CDR2 SYDVKM. The CDR3 contains 16 residues. Trimming shortened V by 6 bases and J by 8 bases, and 25 bases separated the two germline ends. The CDR3 sequence is CASRGGVASRLEGYTF. CDR3 in DNA: TGTGCCAGCAGGGGAGGGGTGGCAAGCCGACTGGAGGGCTACACCTTC.

In DNA, the CDR3 is TGTGCCACCAGCAGAGTTCGGACAGGAAGGGGCAATCAGCCCCAGCATTTT. Its translation: CATSRVRTGRGNQPQHF. The chain links TRBV15 to TRBJ1-5; 7 bases match TRBD1. The junction had 8 bases not matched to a gene; V was cut back by 1 base and J by 2 bases. CDR1 and CDR2 from the germline V gene are LNHNV and YYDKDF (reference sequence). The CDR3 contains 17 residues.

This clone was seen only once. As DNA, the CDR3 is TGTGCCAGCAGTTGGACAGGGTCTCAGCCCCAGCATTTT. This sequence encodes CASSWTGSQPQHF. V usage is TRBV6-5 and J usage is TRBJ1-5, with 8 bases identical to TRBD1. V was pared by 4 bases and J by 6 bases, with 2 bases of the junction left unmatched. This CDR3 region has 13 residues. Looked up from germline, CDR1 is MNHEY and CDR2 is SVGAGI.

At least ten counts were recorded for this clone. V gene TRBV10-1 combines with J gene TRBJ2-1, with D maybe TRBD2 (6 bases). The CDR3 length is 16 residues. Germline V gene lookup returns CDR1 WNHNN and CDR2 SYGVQD (reference sequence). The V gene lost 7 bases and the J gene lost 2 bases, with 18 bases spanning the gap. The CDR3, as DNA: TGCGCCAGCACCCTGACTAGACCAGGGCCCTACAATGAGCAGTTCTTC. Its protein is CASTLTRPGPYNEQFF.

V is TRBV28 and J is TRBJ2-7; 7 nucleotides align to TRBD1. Unmatched junction bases numbered 10, after V lost 3 bases and J lost 2 bases. The CDR3 loop spans 16 amino acids. The germline V gene encodes CDR1 MDHEN and CDR2 SYDVKM. CDR3 DNA sequence: TGTGCCAGCAGTTTGCAACCGGGACAGATTACCTACGAGCAGTACTTC. It translates to CASSLQPGQITYEQYF.

The rearrangement links TRBV28 to TRBJ1-2; maybe TRBD1 (5 bases). This CDR3 is 14 amino acids long. Germline CDR1 reads MDHEN; CDR2 reads SYDVKM. V dropped 4 bases and J dropped 1 base, with 10 bases sitting between them. The chain's CDR3 is CASSYGRVNYGYTF. The CDR3 nucleotides are TGTGCCAGCAGTTACGGCAGGGTTAACTATGGCTACACCTTC.

This clone was observed once. The V gene is TRBV30, the J gene TRBJ1-1; D is unresolved. CDR3 size: 12 residues. V dropped 5 bases and J dropped 1 base, with 8 bases sitting between them. Germline-derived CDR1 and CDR2 are GTSNPN and SVGIG (reference sequence). The DNA for the CDR3 is TGTGCCTGGTCACACCAGAACACTGAAGCTTTCTTT. Translating it yields CAWSHQNTEAFF.

The gene calls are TRBV5-1 and TRBJ2-7; 9 bases map to TRBD2. The CDR3 is 14 residues long. Germline V CDR1 and CDR2: SGHRS, YFSETQ. V trimming: 1 base; J trimming: 7 bases; junction bases outside the gene matches: 6. The chain's CDR3 is CASSLPSGTREQYF. The CDR3 nucleotides are TGCGCCAGCAGCTTGCCTAGCGGGACGAGGGAGCAGTACTTC.

The V call is TRBV6-2 or TRBV6-3, the J call TRBJ2-3; D gene unclear. The germline V gene encodes CDR1 MNHEY and CDR2 SVGEGT. The CDR3 loop spans 15 amino acids. Trimming removed 2 bases at V and 3 bases at J, with 12 bases between. The CDR3 bases are TGTGCCAGCAGTTACGAGCGATCAAGTACAGATACGCAGTATTTT. It codes for CASSYERSSTDTQYF.

The CDR3, as DNA: TGTGCCACCAGTGATCGACTAGCCCCGCCGGGCTACAATGAGCAGTTCTTC. This gives the protein CATSDRLAPPGYNEQFF. The chain joins TRBV24-1 to TRBJ2-1; TRBD2 matches at 7 bases. V was clipped by 3 bases and J by 3 bases; unmatched bases: 10. Germline V gene sequence: CDR1 KGHDR, CDR2 SFDVKD. The CDR3 is made up of 17 amino acids.